The table lists the clone carrying this TCR beta chain with a few counts. Antigen specificity is unknown. These data belong to a study of T cell responses to AZD1222 COVID-19 vaccine. Only in-frame clones appear in the TCRdb table, and some are missing; sequencing was by immunoSEQ multiplex PCR. Of some 150,000 clones listed, approximately 93% were seen once; the top ten hold 0.75% to 1%. Study-level results: Increased Spike-specific TCR breadth and depth were observed after two AZD1222 doses. Along spike, vaccine-associated CD4 TCRs were found throughout, with dominance at 160-218 and 743-854.

Per the germline V gene, CDR1 is SNHLY and CDR2 is FYNNEI. The CDR3 sequence is 13 residues long. The ends lost 6 bases at V and 6 bases at J; junction bases unmatched: 4. This TCR was sampled from an adult in good health. Sequencing used peripheral blood, obtained on day 0 of MenACWY control vaccination. V gene TRBV2 combines with J gene TRBJ1-1, with 10 bases lining up with TRBD1. The CDR3 spells CASSWTGGSEAFF. The CDR3 DNA reads TGTGCCAGCAGCTGGACAGGGGGGTCTGAAGCTTTCTTT.